The rows below give T cell receptor beta chains drawn from one sample of a study of blood T cells in healthy people across ages. TCRdb processed the 5' RACE reads anew with MiXCR; each CDR3 protein has one entry. The repertoire has roughly 700,000 distinct CDR3 sequences, over 45% of them found once; the top ten carry 25% to 35%. The sequenced sample consisted of blood. These receptors were collected from a woman aged 55-70 years in good health. CDR3s include the opening cysteine and the closing phenylalanine or tryptophan. Fields, in order: CDR3 DNA, CDR3 protein, D gene, V gene, J gene, clone size. The D gene is left open where the match is weak. Clone size is not always given. Where it is, it says once, few, many or a class for expanded clones.

TGTGCCAGCAGCCCCCCGGGCTACTTAAACACTGAAGCTTTCTTT	CASSPPGYLNTEAFF	NA	TRBV28	TRBJ1-1	NA
TGTGCCAGCAGTTTTTTCGGAGATACGCAGTATTTT	CASSFFGDTQYF	NA	TRBV27	TRBJ2-3	many
TGTGCCAGCAGCCGCCATGGGGGACCCGGGGAGCTGTTTTTT	CASSRHGGPGELFF	NA	TRBV7-9	TRBJ2-2	NA
TGCGCCAGCAAGATAGGGTCCAAAAATACCTACGAGCAGTACTTC	CASKIGSKNTYEQYF	NA	TRBV5-1	TRBJ2-7	many
TGTGCCAGCAGCTTAATGGGACAGGACAGGGGAGGTGGCTACACCTTC	CASSLMGQDRGGGYTF	TRBD1	TRBV7-2	TRBJ1-2	few
TGTGCCAGCAGCGAGGGAGGGACGGGAGAAGAGACCCAGTACTTC	CASSEGGTGEETQYF	TRBD2	TRBV9	TRBJ2-5	NA
TGCAGTGCTGACGCGAGGATACATAGCGGGAGGACCACAGATACGCAGTATTTT	CSADARIHSGRTTDTQYF	TRBD2	TRBV20-1	TRBJ2-3	NA
TGTGCCAGCAGTGAAACAGCGGGATATTCCTACGAGCAGTACTTC	CASSETAGYSYEQYF	TRBD2	TRBV25-1	TRBJ2-7	NA
TGCAGCGGGGAAGCGGGCCTCTACAATGAGCAGTTCTTC	CSGEAGLYNEQFF	NA	TRBV29-1	TRBJ2-1	NA
TGTGCCAGCAGGCGGGACCCCCAAGAGACCCAGTACTTC	CASRRDPQETQYF	NA	TRBV12-3/TRBV12-4	TRBJ2-5	many
TGTGCCAGCAGTGCTATTATGGGAGAGACCCAGTACTTC	CASSAIMGETQYF	NA	TRBV2	TRBJ2-5	few
TGTGCCAGCAGCTTATTGGGTTCAGATACGCAGTATTTT	CASSLLGSDTQYF	NA	TRBV7-3	TRBJ2-3	many
TGTGCCAGCAGGAGAAGCGGCCGGGACAACCAAGAGACCCAGTACTTC	CASRRSGRDNQETQYF	NA	TRBV6-1	TRBJ2-5	NA
TGTGCCAGCAGTCCCCGCGGGAGGACGAACACCGGGGAGCTGTTTTTT	CASSPRGRTNTGELFF	TRBD2	TRBV28	TRBJ2-2	NA
TGTGCCAGCAGCCAAGGGGAGGGAAGGGACAATGAGCAGTTCTTC	CASSQGEGRDNEQFF	TRBD2	TRBV4-2	TRBJ2-1	NA
TGTGCCAGCAGCCCGACGTTCAGAGGCTACACCTTC	CASSPTFRGYTF	NA	TRBV28	TRBJ1-2	NA
TGTGCCACCAGCTCCCGGCGGACTAGCGGGAGGGCCTACGAGCAGTACTTC	CATSSRRTSGRAYEQYF	TRBD2	TRBV15	TRBJ2-7	few